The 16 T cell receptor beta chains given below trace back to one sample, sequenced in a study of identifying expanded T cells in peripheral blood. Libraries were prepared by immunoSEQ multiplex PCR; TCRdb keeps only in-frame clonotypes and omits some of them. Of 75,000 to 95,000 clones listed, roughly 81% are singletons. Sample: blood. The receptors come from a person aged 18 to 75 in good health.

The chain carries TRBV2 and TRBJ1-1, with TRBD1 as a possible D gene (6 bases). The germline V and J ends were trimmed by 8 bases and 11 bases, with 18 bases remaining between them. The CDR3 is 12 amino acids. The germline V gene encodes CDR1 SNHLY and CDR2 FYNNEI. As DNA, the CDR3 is TGTGCCAGCGGACAGTCGACAGTGGACGCTTTCTTT. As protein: CASGQSTVDAFF.

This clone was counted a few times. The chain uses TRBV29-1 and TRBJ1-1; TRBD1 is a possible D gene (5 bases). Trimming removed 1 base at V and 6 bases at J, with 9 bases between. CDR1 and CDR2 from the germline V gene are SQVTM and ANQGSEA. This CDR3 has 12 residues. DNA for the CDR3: TGCAGCGTTGAAGTGTGGGGGGCTGAAGCTTTCTTT. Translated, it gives CSVEVWGAEAFF.

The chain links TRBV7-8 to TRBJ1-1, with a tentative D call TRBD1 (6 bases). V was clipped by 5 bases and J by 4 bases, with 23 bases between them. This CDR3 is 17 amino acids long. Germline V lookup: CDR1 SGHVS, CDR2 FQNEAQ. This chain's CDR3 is CASSTNPGVGISTEAFF. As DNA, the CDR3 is TGTGCCAGCAGCACCAATCCAGGGGTTGGGATTAGCACTGAAGCTTTCTTT.

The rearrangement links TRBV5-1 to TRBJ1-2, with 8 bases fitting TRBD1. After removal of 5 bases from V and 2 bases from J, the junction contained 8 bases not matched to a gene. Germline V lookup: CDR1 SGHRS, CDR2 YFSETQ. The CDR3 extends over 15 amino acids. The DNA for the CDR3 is TGCGCCAGCAGACCCGGACAGGGCTTGAACTATGGCTACACCTTC. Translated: CASRPGQGLNYGYTF. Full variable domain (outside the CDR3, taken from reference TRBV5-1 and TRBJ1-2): KAGVTQTPRYLIKTRGQQVTLSCSPISGHRSVSWYQQTPGQGLQFLFEYFSETQRNKGNFPGRFSGRQFSNSRSEMNVSTLELGDSALYLCASRPGQGLNYGYTFGSGTRLTVV.

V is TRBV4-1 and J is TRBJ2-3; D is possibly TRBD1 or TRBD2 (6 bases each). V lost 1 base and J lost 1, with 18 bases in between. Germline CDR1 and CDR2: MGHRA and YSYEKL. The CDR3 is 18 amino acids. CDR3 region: CASSQVGGQRARTDTQYF. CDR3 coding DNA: TGCGCCAGCAGCCAAGTTGGGGGGCAGCGGGCCCGCACAGATACGCAGTATTTT.

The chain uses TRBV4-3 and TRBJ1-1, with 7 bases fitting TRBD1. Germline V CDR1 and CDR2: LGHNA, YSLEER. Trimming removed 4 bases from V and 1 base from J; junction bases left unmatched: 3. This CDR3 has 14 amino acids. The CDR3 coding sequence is TGCGCCAGCAGCCCCCGGGACAGGAACACTGAAGCTTTCTTT. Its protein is CASSPRDRNTEAFF.

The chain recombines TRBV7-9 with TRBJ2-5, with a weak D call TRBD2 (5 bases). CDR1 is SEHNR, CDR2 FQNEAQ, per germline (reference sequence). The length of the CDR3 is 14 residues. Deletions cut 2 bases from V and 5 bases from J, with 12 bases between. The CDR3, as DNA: TGTGCCAGCAGCTTATGGAGCCCGGGGGAGACCCAGTACTTC. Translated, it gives CASSLWSPGETQYF.

DNA of the CDR3: TGTGCCAGCAGTGAACGCGTAGGGCAGGGCGATCAGCCCCAGCATTTT. Its translation is CASSERVGQGDQPQHF. The J gene is TRBJ1-5, the V gene TRBV6-1; a possible D gene is TRBD1 (5 bases). V was clipped by 2 bases and J by 5 bases, with 16 bases between them. This CDR3 spans 16 amino acids. Looked up from germline, CDR1 is MNHNS and CDR2 is SASEGT.

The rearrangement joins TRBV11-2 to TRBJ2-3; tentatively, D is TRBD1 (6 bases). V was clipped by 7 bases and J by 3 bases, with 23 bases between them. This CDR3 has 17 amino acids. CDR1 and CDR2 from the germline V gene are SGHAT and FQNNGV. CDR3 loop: CASTDRRGRGYTDTQYF. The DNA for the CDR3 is TGTGCCAGCACCGACCGTCGGGGCAGGGGTTATACAGATACGCAGTATTTT. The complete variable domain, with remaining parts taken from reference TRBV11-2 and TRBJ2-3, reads EAGVAQSPRYKIIEKRQSVAFWCNPISGHATLYWYQQILGQGPKLLIQFQNNGVVDDSQLPKDRFSAERLKGVDSTLKIQPAKLEDSAVYLCASTDRRGRGYTDTQYFGPGTRLTVL.

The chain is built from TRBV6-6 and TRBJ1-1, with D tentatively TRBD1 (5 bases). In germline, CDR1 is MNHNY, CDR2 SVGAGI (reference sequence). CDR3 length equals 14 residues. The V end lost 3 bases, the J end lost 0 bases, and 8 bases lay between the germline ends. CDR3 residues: CASSYRGMNTEAFF. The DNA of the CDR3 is TGTGCCAGCAGTTATAGGGGAATGAACACTGAAGCTTTCTTT.

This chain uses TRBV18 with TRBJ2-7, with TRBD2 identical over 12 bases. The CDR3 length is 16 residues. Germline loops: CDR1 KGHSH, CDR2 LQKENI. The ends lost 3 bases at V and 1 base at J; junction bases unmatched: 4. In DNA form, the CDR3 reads TGTGCCAGCTCACCCCAACTAGCGGGGGGTTCCTACGAGCAGTACTTC. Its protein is CASSPQLAGGSYEQYF.

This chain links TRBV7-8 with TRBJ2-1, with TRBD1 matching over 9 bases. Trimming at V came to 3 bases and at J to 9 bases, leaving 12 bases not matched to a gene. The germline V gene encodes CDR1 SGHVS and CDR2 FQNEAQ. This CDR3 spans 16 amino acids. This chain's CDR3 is CASSFLNRGPGGEQFF. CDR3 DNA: TGTGCCAGCAGCTTCTTAAACAGGGGGCCAGGGGGTGAGCAGTTCTTC.

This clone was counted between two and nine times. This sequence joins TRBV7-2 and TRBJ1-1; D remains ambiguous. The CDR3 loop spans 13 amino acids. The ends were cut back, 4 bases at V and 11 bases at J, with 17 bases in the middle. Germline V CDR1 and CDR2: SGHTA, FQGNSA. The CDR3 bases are TGTGCCAGCAGCTATACAGCATCTGCCGGGGCTTTCTTT. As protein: CASSYTASAGAFF.

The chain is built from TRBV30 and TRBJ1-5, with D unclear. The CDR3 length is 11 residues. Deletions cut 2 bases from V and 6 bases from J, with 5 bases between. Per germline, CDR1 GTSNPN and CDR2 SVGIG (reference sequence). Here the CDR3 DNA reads TGTGCCTGGAGTACGGGTCAGCCCCAGCATTTT. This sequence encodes CAWSTGQPQHF.

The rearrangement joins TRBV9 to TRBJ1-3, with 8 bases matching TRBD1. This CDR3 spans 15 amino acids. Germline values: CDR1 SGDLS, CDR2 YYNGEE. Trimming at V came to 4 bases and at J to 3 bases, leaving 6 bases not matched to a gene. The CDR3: CASSSRQGRGNTIYF. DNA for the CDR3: TGTGCCAGCAGCTCGCGACAGGGGCGTGGAAACACCATATATTTT.

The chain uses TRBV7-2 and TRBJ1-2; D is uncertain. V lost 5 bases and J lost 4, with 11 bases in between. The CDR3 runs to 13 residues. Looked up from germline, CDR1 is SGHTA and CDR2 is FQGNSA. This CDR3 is CASSPERSYGYTF. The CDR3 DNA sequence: TGTGCCAGCAGCCCCGAACGAAGCTATGGCTACACCTTC.